The 31 T cell receptor beta chains below all came from one sample that was sequenced in a study of blood T cell repertoires in COVID-19. Method: immunoSEQ multiplex PCR; TCRdb's copy keeps in-frame clones and lacks some. The table lists more than 300,000 clones, around 90% of them singletons. The specimen was peripheral blood. These receptors all stem from a woman between 40 and 55 years old with COVID-19, enrolled during active disease.

This clone appeared a few times. The chain joins TRBV2 to TRBJ1-1, with no clear D. Trimming removed 7 bases from V and 7 bases from J, with 16 bases in between. The germline V gene encodes CDR1 SNHLY and CDR2 FYNNEI. CDR3 length: 13 amino acids. Here the CDR3 reads CASKSMVVVEAFF. CDR3 DNA: TGTGCCAGCAAATCAATGGTAGTAGTTGAAGCTTTCTTT.

The V and J genes are TRBV30 and TRBJ1-5; 7 nucleotides match TRBD1. This CDR3 region has 13 residues. The ends lost 4 bases at V and 5 bases at J; junction bases unmatched: 5. Germline CDR1 GTSNPN, CDR2 SVGIG (reference sequence). The DNA for the CDR3 is TGTGCCTGGACAGGGGGAAGGGATCAGCCCCAGCATTTT. This sequence encodes CAWTGGRDQPQHF.

The chain couples TRBV4-1 to TRBJ2-6, with TRBD2 matching over 7 bases. There are 18 residues in the CDR3. Germline-derived CDR1 and CDR2 are MGHRA and YSYEKL. The junction had 7 bases not matched to a gene; V was cut back by 0 bases and J by 2 bases. CDR3 DNA sequence: TGCGCCAGCAGCCAAGATTTTGGGGAGGGGACTGGGGCCAACGTCCTGACTTTC. Its protein is CASSQDFGEGTGANVLTF.

The rearrangement links TRBV5-6 to TRBJ2-5; TRBD1 matches 7 bases. Germline V gives CDR1 SGHDT, CDR2 YYEEEE. This CDR3 contains 14 residues. Germline trimming cut 4 bases from V and 5 bases from J; bases unmatched to any gene: 8. As DNA, the CDR3 is TGTGCCAGCAGCCTAAGACAGGGAATGGAGACCCAGTACTTC. Translation: CASSLRQGMETQYF.

The V call is TRBV5-1, the J call TRBJ2-7; 7 nucleotides line up with TRBD1. This CDR3 contains 16 residues. Germline trimming cut 4 bases from V and 0 bases from J; bases unmatched to any gene: 10. Germline V gives CDR1 SGHRS, CDR2 YFSETQ. CDR3 in DNA: TGCGCCAGCAGCCCGGCCCCCGGGACAGTCTCCTACGAGCAGTACTTC. As protein: CASSPAPGTVSYEQYF.

This chain uses TRBV7-3 with TRBJ2-3; D remains ambiguous. Germline lookup yields CDR1 SGHTA and CDR2 FQGTGA. This CDR3 has 13 residues. Trimming removed 5 bases from V and 5 bases from J, with 11 bases in between. CDR3 amino acids: CASSRDFGDTQYF. The CDR3 DNA sequence: TGTGCCAGCAGCCGAGACTTTGGAGATACGCAGTATTTT.

The rearrangement joins TRBV28 to TRBJ2-1; the D gene is possibly TRBD2 (6 bases). V dropped 3 bases and J dropped 5 bases, with 8 bases sitting between them. Per the germline V gene, CDR1 is MDHEN and CDR2 is SYDVKM. The CDR3 is made up of 13 amino acids. The CDR3 here is CASSLGLNNEQFF. The CDR3 DNA is TGTGCCAGCAGTTTGGGACTGAACAATGAGCAGTTCTTC.

This chain connects TRBV5-1 to TRBJ2-7; 8 bases line up with TRBD1. Per germline, CDR1 SGHRS and CDR2 YFSETQ. The CDR3 has 15 residues. The V gene end was trimmed by 6 bases and the J gene end by 7 bases; junction bases not matched to a gene: 15. In nucleotides, the CDR3 is TGCGCCAGCACCCAGAACGGACAGGGATGGGGAGAGCAGTACTTC. Translated, it gives CASTQNGQGWGEQYF.

The V call is TRBV9, the J call TRBJ1-1, with TRBD1 as a possible D gene (6 bases). The V and J ends lost 2 bases and 3 bases respectively, with 17 bases between them. Germline V lookup: CDR1 SGDLS, CDR2 YYNGEE. The CDR3 is made up of 16 amino acids. CDR3 region: CASSVEEGVRYTEAFF. DNA for the CDR3: TGTGCCAGCAGCGTGGAAGAGGGGGTGAGATACACTGAAGCTTTCTTT.

V usage is TRBV30 and J usage is TRBJ2-5; possible D gene TRBD2, 5 bases. CDR3 length: 11 residues. V lost 6 bases and J 4 bases, leaving 9 bases between the germline ends. CDR1 and CDR2 (germline): GTSNPN, SVGIG (reference sequence). CDR3 in amino acids: CACLGGETQYF. Here the CDR3 DNA reads TGTGCCTGTCTAGGAGGAGAGACCCAGTACTTC.

The chain joins TRBV10-3 to TRBJ2-1; 9 nucleotides match TRBD1. The ends lost 9 bases at V and 1 base at J; junction bases unmatched: 1. Germline CDR1 ENHRY, CDR2 SYGVKD. The CDR3 loop spans 13 amino acids. The CDR3 spells CAIDRGSYNEQFF. The CDR3 nucleotides read TGTGCCATAGACAGGGGGTCCTACAATGAGCAGTTCTTC.

The gene calls are TRBV5-1 and TRBJ2-1; 10 bases are a match to TRBD2. This CDR3 spans 15 amino acids. Germline V gene lookup returns CDR1 SGHRS and CDR2 YFSETQ. V gave up 0 bases and J gave up 12 bases; unmatched junction bases: 9. CDR3 DNA: TGCGCCAGCAGCTTGGAGGCTAGCGGGAGTCTTTCGCAGTTCTTC. This codes for CASSLEASGSLSQFF.

Only a few counts were recorded for this clone. V and J are TRBV18 and TRBJ2-1, with 7 bases matching TRBD1. CDR1 is KGHSH and CDR2 is LQKENI in the germline V gene. Trimming at V came to 4 bases and at J to 0 bases, leaving 12 bases not matched to a gene. CDR3 length equals 18 residues. CDR3 sequence (DNA): TGTGCCAGCTCACTCGACAGGGATGACTTGCCCTCCTACAATGAGCAGTTCTTC. Translation gives CASSLDRDDLPSYNEQFF. The full variable domain, rest sourced from reference TRBV18 and TRBJ2-1, is NAGVMQNPRHLVRRRGQEARLRCSPMKGHSHVYWYRQLPEEGLKFMVYLQKENIIDESGMPKERFSAEFPKEGPSILRIQQVVRGDSAAYFCASSLDRDDLPSYNEQFFGPGTRLTVL.

This clone is a singleton in its sample. The chain is built from TRBV19 and TRBJ1-1; D ambiguous. The CDR3 covers 12 residues. Trimming pared 5 bases from V and 7 bases from J, leaving 11 bases between. The V gene's germline CDR1 is LNHDA and CDR2 SQIVND (reference sequence). The CDR3 region has the DNA TGTGCCAGTAGTCTCTCCCCGTTTGAAGCTTTCTTT. Protein: CASSLSPFEAFF.

This clone has just one count. The chain joins TRBV2 to TRBJ1-1; D is undetermined. With 6 bases removed from V and 2 bases from J, the gap between germline ends came to 16 bases. CDR3 size: 15 residues. Germline V CDR1 and CDR2: SNHLY, FYNNEI. The CDR3, as DNA: TGTGCCAGCAGCACAATGGGCTCCCGAAACACTGAAGCTTTCTTT. It codes for CASSTMGSRNTEAFF.

The V call is TRBV4-2, the J call TRBJ1-1; maybe TRBD1 (5 bases). V dropped 4 bases and J dropped 5 bases, with 17 bases sitting between them. The CDR3 is 15 amino acids. Germline CDR1 and CDR2: LGHNA and YNFKEQ. For the CDR3, the DNA is TGTGCCAGCAGCCGTTCGGGGGGGTTGAGAACTGAAGCTTTCTTT. Translating gives CASSRSGGLRTEAFF.

V gene TRBV6-2 or TRBV6-3 combines with J gene TRBJ1-4, with D maybe TRBD1 (6 bases). The germline gives CDR1 MNHEY, CDR2 SVGEGT. With 6 bases removed from V and 4 bases from J, the gap between germline ends came to 9 bases. The CDR3 contains 13 residues. The DNA of the CDR3 is TGTGCCAGCAGCGGACAGATTAATGAAAAACTGTTTTTT. Its translation: CASSGQINEKLFF.

In regard to this clone: Other nucleotide sequences from this sample produce the same CDR3. The rearrangement joins TRBV18 to TRBJ2-3; 7 bases are a match to TRBD1. Germline CDR1 is KGHSH and CDR2 is LQKENI. The trim removed 3 bases at V and 0 bases at J, leaving 3 bases unmatched. The CDR3 contains 15 residues. The CDR3 here is CASSPPGQSTDTQYF. The CDR3 DNA follows: TGTGCCAGCTCACCCCCGGGACAGAGCACAGATACGCAGTATTTT.

The chain carries TRBV29-1 and TRBJ1-1; D remains ambiguous. CDR3 length: 12 residues. Germline assignment: CDR1 SQVTM and CDR2 ANQGSEA. The CDR3 sequence: CSFRGWNTEAFF. As DNA, the CDR3 is TGCAGTTTTCGCGGTTGGAACACTGAAGCTTTCTTT.

The chain employs TRBV27 and TRBJ2-3; 10 bases agree with TRBD2. Unmatched junction bases numbered 5, after V lost 3 bases and J lost 2 bases. CDR1 and CDR2 from the germline V gene are MNHEY and SMNVEV (reference sequence). CDR3 length equals 16 residues. DNA of the CDR3: TGTGCCAGCAGTTTCCTACTAGCGGGACACACAGATACGCAGTATTTT. Encoded protein: CASSFLLAGHTDTQYF.

This clone was picked up one time. CDR3 DNA: TGTGCCAGCAGCCAAGCCAGGCCTCCCGGGGAGCTGTTTTTT. Residues: CASSQARPPGELFF. The rearrangement links TRBV3-1 (or the pseudogene TRBV3-2) to TRBJ2-2; D ambiguous. V was shortened by 1 base and J by 6 bases, with 9 bases between the two germline ends. CDR3 length equals 14 residues. Germline assignment: CDR1 LGHDT and CDR2 YNNKEL (reference sequence).

This chain connects TRBV6-5 to TRBJ1-1; TRBD1 matches at 7 bases. The V gene's germline CDR1 is MNHEY and CDR2 SVGAGI. The CDR3 extends over 15 amino acids. Trimming cost V 0 bases and J 4 bases; bases outside gene matches: 5. The CDR3 DNA follows: TGTGCCAGCAGTTACTCCATGGCAGGGGGCACTGAAGCTTTCTTT. It specifies CASSYSMAGGTEAFF.

V gene TRBV7-2 combines with J gene TRBJ1-5; D is uncertain. CDR3 length: 14 residues. The germline V gene has CDR1 SGHTA and CDR2 FQGNSA. Trimming took off 1 base at V and 7 bases at J, with 11 bases between the two ends. The CDR3 DNA is TGTGCCAGCAGCTTAGATCGCGGCAGACAGCCCCAGCATTTT. Encoded protein: CASSLDRGRQPQHF.

This clone was counted between two and nine times. CDR3: CASSLTGFGDQPQHF. CDR3 DNA sequence: TGTGCCAGCAGTCTGACAGGGTTCGGGGATCAGCCCCAGCATTTT. The rearrangement links TRBV27 to TRBJ1-5; 7 nucleotides line up with TRBD1. The germline gives CDR1 MNHEY, CDR2 SMNVEV (reference sequence). This CDR3 region has 15 residues. V was clipped by 5 bases and J by 5 bases; unmatched bases: 9.

The chain links TRBV7-2 to TRBJ2-3; 13 nucleotides agree with TRBD2. This CDR3 spans 19 amino acids. V was pared by 5 bases and J by 3 bases, with 14 bases of the junction left unmatched. Germline V CDR1 and CDR2: SGHTA, FQGNSA. CDR3 protein: CASSVRGRTSGSGTDTQYF. The CDR3 region has the DNA TGTGCCAGCAGCGTTAGGGGCCGGACTAGCGGGAGCGGGACAGATACGCAGTATTTT.

The chain recombines TRBV19 with TRBJ2-1; 7 bases map to TRBD2. V shed 9 bases, J shed 6 bases, and the junction held 8 bases outside the gene matches. Germline V gene sequence: CDR1 LNHDA, CDR2 SQIVND (reference sequence). The CDR3 has 13 residues. The CDR3 protein is CASLAGDLNEQFF. CDR3 DNA: TGTGCCAGCCTCGCGGGGGATCTCAATGAGCAGTTCTTC.

The chain recombines TRBV9 with TRBJ2-1; a possible D gene is TRBD2 (7 bases). Germline loops: CDR1 SGDLS, CDR2 YYNGEE. This CDR3 comprises 14 residues. V lost 3 bases, J lost 2 bases, and 9 bases lay in between. CDR3 in amino acids: CASSEGGTYNEQFF. The CDR3, as DNA: TGTGCCAGCAGCGAGGGGGGGACCTACAATGAGCAGTTCTTC.

The V and J genes are TRBV21-1 and TRBJ2-3; the D call TRBD1 from the table was never checked on the DNA. TRBV21-1 is a pseudogene. This CDR3 has 14 residues. CDR3 protein: CAPKLGTVTDTQYF. The CDR3 nucleotides read TGTGCCCCGAAACTCGGGACAGTCACAGATACGCAGTATTTT.

The CDR3 DNA reads TGTGCCAGCACAGGGACCGACGCGAACACCGGGGAGCTGTTTTTT. Translated, it gives CASTGTDANTGELFF. The rearrangement uses TRBV18 and TRBJ2-2, with a weak D call TRBD1 (6 bases). Germline V CDR1 and CDR2: KGHSH, LQKENI. Trimming shortened V by 8 bases and J by 0 bases, and 13 bases separated the two germline ends. The length of the CDR3 is 15 residues.

The chain recombines TRBV9 with TRBJ1-4; TRBD1 agrees at 7 bases. CDR1 SGDLS and CDR2 YYNGEE come from the germline V gene. Germline trimming cut 3 bases from V and 8 bases from J; bases unmatched to any gene: 4. CDR3 size: 13 residues. The chain's CDR3 is CASSAPGQEKLFF. For the CDR3, the DNA is TGTGCCAGCAGCGCCCCGGGACAGGAAAAACTGTTTTTT.

V gene TRBV30 combines with J gene TRBJ1-5; unclear D gene. The CDR3 loop spans 14 amino acids. Germline V CDR1 and CDR2: GTSNPN, SVGIG (reference sequence). Trimming removed 4 bases at V and 4 bases at J, with 14 bases between. The CDR3 region has the DNA TGTGCCTGGACGAACGGGATACAAAATCAGCCCCAGCATTTT. Translation gives CAWTNGIQNQPQHF. Based on the CDR3 plus reference TRBV30 and TRBJ1-5, the full variable domain is SQTIHQWPATLVQPVGSPLSLECTVEGTSNPNLYWYRQAAGRGLQLLFYSVGIGQISSEVPQNLSASRPQDRQFILSSKKLLLSDSGFYLCAWTNGIQNQPQHFGDGTRLSIL.